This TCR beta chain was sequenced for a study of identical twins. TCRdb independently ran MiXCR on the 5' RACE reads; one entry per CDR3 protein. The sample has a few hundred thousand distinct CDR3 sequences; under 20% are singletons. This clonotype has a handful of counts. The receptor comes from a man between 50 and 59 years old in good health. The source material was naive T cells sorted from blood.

The CDR3 bases are TGTGCCAGCAGCCTCGACTTTAAAAACATTCAGTACTTC. Amino acids: CASSLDFKNIQYF. The chain is built from TRBV7-3 and TRBJ2-4, with no clear D. The ends were cut back, 5 bases at V and 4 bases at J, with 9 bases in the middle. This CDR3 has 13 residues. Germline CDR1 and CDR2: SGHTA and FQGTGA.